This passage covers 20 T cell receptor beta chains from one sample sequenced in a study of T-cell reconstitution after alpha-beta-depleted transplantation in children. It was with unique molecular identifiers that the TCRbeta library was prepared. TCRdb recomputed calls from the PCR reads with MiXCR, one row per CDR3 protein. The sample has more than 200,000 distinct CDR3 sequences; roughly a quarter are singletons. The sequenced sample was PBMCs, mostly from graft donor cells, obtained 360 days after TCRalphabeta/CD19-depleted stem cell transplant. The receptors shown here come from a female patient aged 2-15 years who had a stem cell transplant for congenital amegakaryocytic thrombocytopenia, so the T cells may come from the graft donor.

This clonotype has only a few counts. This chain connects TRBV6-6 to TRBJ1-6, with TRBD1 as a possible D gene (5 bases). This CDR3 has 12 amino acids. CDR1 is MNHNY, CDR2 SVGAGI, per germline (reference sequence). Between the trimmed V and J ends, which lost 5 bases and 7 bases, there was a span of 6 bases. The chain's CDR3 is CASSGGNSPLHF. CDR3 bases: TGTGCCAGCAGTGGGGGGAATTCACCCCTCCACTTT.

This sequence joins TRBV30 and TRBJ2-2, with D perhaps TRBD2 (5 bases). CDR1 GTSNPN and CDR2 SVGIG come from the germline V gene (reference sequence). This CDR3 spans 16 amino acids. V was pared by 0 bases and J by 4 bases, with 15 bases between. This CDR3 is CAWSVYWARGTGELFF. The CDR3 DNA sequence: TGTGCCTGGAGTGTGTATTGGGCTCGGGGCACCGGGGAGCTGTTTTTT.

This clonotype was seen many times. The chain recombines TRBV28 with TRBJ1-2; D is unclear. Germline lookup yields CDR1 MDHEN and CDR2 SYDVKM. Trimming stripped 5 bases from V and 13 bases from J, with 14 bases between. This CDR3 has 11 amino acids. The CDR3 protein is CASSAARFLTF. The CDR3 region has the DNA TGTGCCAGCAGTGCTGCCCGCTTTCTCACCTTC.

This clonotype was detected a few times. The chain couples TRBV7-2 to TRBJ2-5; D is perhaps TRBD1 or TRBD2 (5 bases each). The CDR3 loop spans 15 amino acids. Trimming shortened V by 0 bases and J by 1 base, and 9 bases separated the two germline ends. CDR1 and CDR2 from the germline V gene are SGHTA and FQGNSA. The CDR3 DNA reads TGTGCCAGCAGCTTAGCGACGGGGACCCAAGAGACCCAGTACTTC. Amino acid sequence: CASSLATGTQETQYF.

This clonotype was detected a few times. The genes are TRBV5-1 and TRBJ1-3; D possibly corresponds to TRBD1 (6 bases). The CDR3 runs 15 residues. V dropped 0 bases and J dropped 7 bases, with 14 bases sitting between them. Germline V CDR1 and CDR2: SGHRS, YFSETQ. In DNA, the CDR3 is TGCGCCAGCAGCTTGGGCCAGGGGAACGGGAACACCATATATTTT. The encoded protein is CASSLGQGNGNTIYF.

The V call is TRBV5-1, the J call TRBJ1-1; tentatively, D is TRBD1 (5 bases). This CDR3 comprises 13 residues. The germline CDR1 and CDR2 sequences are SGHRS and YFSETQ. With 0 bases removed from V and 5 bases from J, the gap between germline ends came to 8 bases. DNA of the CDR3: TGCGCCAGCAGCTTGGGCAGGGAGACTGAAGCTTTCTTT. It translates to CASSLGRETEAFF.

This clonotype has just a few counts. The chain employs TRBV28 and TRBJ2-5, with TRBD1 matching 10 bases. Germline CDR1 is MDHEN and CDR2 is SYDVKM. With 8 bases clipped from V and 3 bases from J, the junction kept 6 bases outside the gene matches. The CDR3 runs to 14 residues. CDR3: CASFPGQGKETQYF. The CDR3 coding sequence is TGTGCCAGCTTTCCGGGACAGGGGAAAGAGACCCAGTACTTC.

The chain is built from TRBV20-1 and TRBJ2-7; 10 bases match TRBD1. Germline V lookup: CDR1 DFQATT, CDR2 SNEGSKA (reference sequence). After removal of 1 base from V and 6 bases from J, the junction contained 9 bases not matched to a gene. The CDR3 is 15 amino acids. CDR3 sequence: CSARGGTGAWGEQYF. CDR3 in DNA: TGCAGTGCTAGAGGGGGGACAGGGGCTTGGGGCGAGCAGTACTTC.

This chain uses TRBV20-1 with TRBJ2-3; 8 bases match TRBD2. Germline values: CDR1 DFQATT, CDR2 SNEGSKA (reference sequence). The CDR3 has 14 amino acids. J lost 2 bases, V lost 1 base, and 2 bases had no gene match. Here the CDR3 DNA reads TGCAGTGCTAGAGTACTAGCGGTCACAGATACGCAGTATTTT. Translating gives CSARVLAVTDTQYF.

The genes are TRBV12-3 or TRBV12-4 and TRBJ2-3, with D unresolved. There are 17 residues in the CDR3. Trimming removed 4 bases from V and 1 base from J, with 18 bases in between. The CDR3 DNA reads TGTGCCAGCAGTTATGGGTCGTGGTTCACCGGCACAGATACGCAGTATTTT. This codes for CASSYGSWFTGTDTQYF.

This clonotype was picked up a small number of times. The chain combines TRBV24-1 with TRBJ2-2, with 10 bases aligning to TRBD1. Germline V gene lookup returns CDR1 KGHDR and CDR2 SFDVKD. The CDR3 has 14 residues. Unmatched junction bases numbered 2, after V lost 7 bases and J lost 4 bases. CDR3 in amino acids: CATRRTGGTGELFF. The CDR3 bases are TGTGCCACCAGGAGGACAGGGGGCACCGGGGAGCTGTTTTTT.

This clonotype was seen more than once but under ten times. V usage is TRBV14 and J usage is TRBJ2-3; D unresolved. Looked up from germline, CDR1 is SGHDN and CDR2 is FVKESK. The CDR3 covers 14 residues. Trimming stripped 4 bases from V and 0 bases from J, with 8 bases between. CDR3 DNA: TGTGCCAGCAGCCGAATGAGCAGCACAGATACGCAGTATTTT. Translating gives CASSRMSSTDTQYF.

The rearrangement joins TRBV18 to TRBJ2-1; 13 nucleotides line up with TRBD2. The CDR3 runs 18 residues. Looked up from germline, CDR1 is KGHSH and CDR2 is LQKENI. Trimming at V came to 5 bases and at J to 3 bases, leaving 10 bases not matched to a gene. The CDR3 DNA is TGTGCCAGCTCATCGATACCGGGACTAGCGGGGAACTACAATGAGCAGTTCTTC. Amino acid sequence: CASSSIPGLAGNYNEQFF.

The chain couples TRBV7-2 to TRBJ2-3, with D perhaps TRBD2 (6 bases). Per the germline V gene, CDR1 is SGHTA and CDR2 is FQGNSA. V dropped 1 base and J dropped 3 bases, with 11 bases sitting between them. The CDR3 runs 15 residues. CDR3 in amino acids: CASSLGGDRTDTQYF. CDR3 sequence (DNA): TGTGCCAGCAGCTTAGGGGGGGATCGAACAGATACGCAGTATTTT.

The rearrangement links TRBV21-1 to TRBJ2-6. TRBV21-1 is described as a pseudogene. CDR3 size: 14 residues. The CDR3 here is CAEQAVSGANVLTF. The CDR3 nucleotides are TGTGCCGAGCAAGCGGTGTCTGGGGCCAACGTCCTGACTTTC.

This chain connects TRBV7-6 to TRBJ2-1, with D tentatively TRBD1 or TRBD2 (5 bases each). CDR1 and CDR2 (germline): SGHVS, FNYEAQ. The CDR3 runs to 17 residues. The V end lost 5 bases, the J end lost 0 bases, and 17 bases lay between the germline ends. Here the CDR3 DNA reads TGTGCCAGCAGCCTACCCAGGGCCACTAGCTCCTACAATGAGCAGTTCTTC. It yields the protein CASSLPRATSSYNEQFF.

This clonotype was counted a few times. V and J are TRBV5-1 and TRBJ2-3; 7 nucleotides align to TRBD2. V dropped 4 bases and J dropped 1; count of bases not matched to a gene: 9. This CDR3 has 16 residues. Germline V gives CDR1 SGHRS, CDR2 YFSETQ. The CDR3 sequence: CASSPFTTSGTDTQYF. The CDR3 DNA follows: TGCGCCAGCAGCCCCTTCACTACTAGCGGCACAGATACGCAGTATTTT.

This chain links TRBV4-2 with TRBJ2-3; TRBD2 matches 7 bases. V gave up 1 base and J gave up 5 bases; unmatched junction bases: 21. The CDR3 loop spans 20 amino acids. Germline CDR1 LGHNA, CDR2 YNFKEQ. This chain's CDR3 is CASSQGRGAGIHGSVDTQYF. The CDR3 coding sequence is TGTGCCAGCAGCCAAGGTCGAGGAGCGGGGATACACGGATCGGTAGATACGCAGTATTTT.

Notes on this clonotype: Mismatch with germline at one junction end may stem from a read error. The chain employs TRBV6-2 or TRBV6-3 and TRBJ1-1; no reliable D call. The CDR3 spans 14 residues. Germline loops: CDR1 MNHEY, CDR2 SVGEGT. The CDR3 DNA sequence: TGTACCAGCAGTTTCTCTGGGGAGCGTACTGAAGCTTTCTTT. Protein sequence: CTSSFSGERTEAFF.

CDR3 bases: TGCAGTGCTTTAACAGGGAATAGCAATCAGCCCCAGCATTTT. As protein: CSALTGNSNQPQHF. V usage is TRBV20-1 and J usage is TRBJ1-5; the D gene is possibly TRBD1 (6 bases). The germline V and J ends were trimmed by 5 bases and 0 bases, with 11 bases remaining between them. The CDR3 spans 14 residues. Germline V lookup: CDR1 DFQATT, CDR2 SNEGSKA (reference sequence).